This T cell receptor (beta chain) was found in a study of T cells in Graves' hyperthyroidism and ophthalmopathy. The CDR3 has 15 amino acids. The germline V gene has CDR1 MNHEY and CDR2 SVGEGT. Amplification targeted TCR beta CDR3 regions from RNA transcripts. First-round RT-PCR targeting the TCR CDR3 was performed with the HTBI primer set. Each CDR3 protein gets one entry after TCRdb re-called the multiplex PCR reads with MiXCR. The table includes about 590,000 distinct CDR3 sequences, about 15% detected once. On this clonotype itself: The antigen is not known. A much larger clone differs by one base, so this may be a read error.

General study findings and limits: Among thyroid clonotypes expanded above 0.001, most also appeared in blood.

This TCR was sampled from a woman under 40 with Graves' hyperthyroidism. The chain links TRBV6-2 or TRBV6-3 to TRBJ2-1, with 9 bases lining up with TRBD2. The sequencing sample was made of blood. CDR3 region: CASSYSLAGNNGQFF. CDR3 nucleotide sequence: TGTGCCAGCAGTTACTCACTAGCGGGTAACAATGGGCAGTTCTTC.